These 24 T cell receptor beta chains were sequenced from one sample in a study of sequential checkpoint blockade in melanoma (dated by TCRdb to the late 2010s). The treatment or condition label corresponds to: randomized to nivolumab then ipilimumab (arm A) or the reverse (arm B). Libraries were prepared through the immunoSEQ multiplex PCR assay. Sourced from immuneACCESS, this table was stored by TCRdb with only in-frame sequences that have V and J called. A share of the clones is absent; for the studies checked, an unresolved V gene accounts for under half, and the remainder has no known explanation. This sample has about 24,000 clones in its table, and 82% of those were observed once. The top ten hold more than 9% of the sample. Specimen: CD8+ T cells sorted from blood (inferred from file names), collected from a patient given nivolumab and ipilimumab in sequence. The receptor source for this set is a human donor with melanoma.

J is TRBJ2-1 and V is TRBV18; 10 nucleotides match TRBD2. V gave up 3 bases and J gave up 4 bases; unmatched junction bases: 3. The length of the CDR3 is 15 residues. From germline, CDR1 is KGHSH and CDR2 LQKENI. The DNA of the CDR3 is TGTGCCAGCTCACCTACTAGCGGGAATTACAATGAGCAGTTCTTC. Translated, it gives CASSPTSGNYNEQFF.

V gene TRBV19 combines with J gene TRBJ2-1, with D tentatively TRBD2 (7 bases). The germline V and J ends were trimmed by 5 bases and 4 bases, with 15 bases remaining between them. CDR1 and CDR2 (germline): LNHDA, SQIVND (reference sequence). This CDR3 is 15 amino acids long. DNA for the CDR3: TGTGCCAGTAGTCCGACTAGGGGGGGTTACAATGAGCAGTTCTTC. Protein: CASSPTRGGYNEQFF.

This sequence joins TRBV6-6 and TRBJ2-4; possibly TRBD2 for D (5 bases). Deletions cut 7 bases from V and 0 bases from J, with 16 bases between. The length of the CDR3 is 16 residues. Germline CDR1 and CDR2: MNHNY and SVGAGI (reference sequence). This chain's CDR3 is CASTFRDILAKNIQYF. The CDR3 DNA reads as TGTGCCAGCACCTTCCGGGATATCCTAGCCAAAAACATTCAGTACTTC.

The V and J genes are TRBV11-2 and TRBJ2-3, with 11 positions matching TRBD2. CDR3 length: 15 residues. CDR1 is SGHAT, CDR2 FQNNGV, per germline. The V segment lost 3 bases and the J segment 3 bases; nucleotides outside the gene matches: 2. The CDR3 loop reads CASSFSGRDTDTQYF. Written as DNA, the CDR3 is TGTGCCAGCAGCTTTAGCGGGAGGGATACAGATACGCAGTATTTT.

This clone turned up a few times. The rearrangement joins TRBV2 to TRBJ2-7; D might be TRBD2 (6 bases). V lost 6 bases to trimming and J lost 3 bases, with 12 bases between them. The CDR3 consists of 13 residues. Germline V lookup: CDR1 SNHLY, CDR2 FYNNEI. The DNA for the CDR3 is TGTGCCAGCAGGGAGGGTAGAGGCTACGAGCAGTACTTC. This gives the protein CASREGRGYEQYF.

The V call is TRBV19, the J call TRBJ2-3; 7 positions match TRBD1. J was trimmed by 4 bases and V by 5 bases; bases with no gene match: 6. Looked up from germline, CDR1 is LNHDA and CDR2 is SQIVND (reference sequence). CDR3 length: 14 amino acids. CDR3 loop: CASSLGQGADTQYF. The CDR3 coding sequence is TGTGCCAGTAGTCTAGGGCAGGGGGCAGATACGCAGTATTTT.

The chain recombines TRBV28 with TRBJ1-3, with a tentative D call TRBD1 (6 bases). The V end was cut by 6 bases, the J end by 4 bases, with 13 bases between. The CDR3 loop spans 14 amino acids. Germline-derived CDR1 and CDR2 are MDHEN and SYDVKM. The CDR3 coding sequence is TGTGCCAGCAGCATTCCAGGGGCAGGAAACACCATATATTTT. Its protein product is CASSIPGAGNTIYF.

The chain carries TRBV18 and TRBJ1-3, with a weak D call TRBD1 (6 bases). CDR1 KGHSH and CDR2 LQKENI come from the germline V gene. CDR3 length equals 17 residues. The V end lost 3 bases, the J end lost 4 bases, and 19 bases lay between the germline ends. The DNA for the CDR3 is TGTGCCAGCTCACCGGCGAGAGGGGGATCTGAAGGAAACACCATATATTTT. As protein: CASSPARGGSEGNTIYF.

In DNA, the CDR3 is TGTGCCAGCAGTGACCGCAGGGGAAACTATGGCTACACCTTC. The encoded protein is CASSDRRGNYGYTF. V and J are TRBV6-1 and TRBJ1-2; a weak D match, TRBD1 (6 bases). CDR3 length: 14 residues. CDR1 and CDR2 (germline): MNHNS, SASEGT. The V end lost 3 bases, the J end lost 2 bases, and 10 bases lay between the germline ends.

CDR3 sequence reads: CASSLNTGVGDTQYF. Written as DNA, the CDR3 is TGTGCCAGCAGTTTAAACACGGGAGTGGGAGATACGCAGTATTTT. The rearrangement links TRBV27 to TRBJ2-3; TRBD2 is a possible D gene (6 bases). In germline, CDR1 is MNHEY, CDR2 SMNVEV (reference sequence). Trimming removed 2 bases at V and 5 bases at J, with 14 bases between. CDR3 size: 15 residues.

The chain has TRBV10-2 and TRBJ2-3; possibly TRBD2 for D (6 bases). The germline CDR1 and CDR2 sequences are WSHSY and SAAADI. The CDR3 is made up of 15 amino acids. V was cut by 7 bases and J by 3 bases, with 17 bases left in between. This CDR3 is CASTTTGGGTDTQYF. The CDR3 nucleotides are TGCGCCAGCACCACTACCGGGGGTGGGACAGATACGCAGTATTTT.

The chain combines TRBV29-1 with TRBJ2-1, with 10 positions matching TRBD2. Trimming cost V 7 bases and J 3 bases; bases outside gene matches: 6. The germline V gene has CDR1 SQVTM and CDR2 ANQGSEA. This CDR3 spans 14 amino acids. CDR3 amino acids: CSGSTSGYYNEQFF. The CDR3 coding sequence is TGCAGCGGTTCGACTAGCGGGTACTACAATGAGCAGTTCTTC.

This clone was found once. The V call is TRBV5-6, the J call TRBJ2-5; 9 bases are a match to TRBD1. The CDR3 sequence is 14 residues long. The germline V gene has CDR1 SGHDT and CDR2 YYEEEE. Losses at the gene ends were 4 bases for V and 3 bases for J; bases not matched to a gene: 4. CDR3 in amino acids: CASSTGTGKETQYF. CDR3 in DNA: TGTGCCAGCAGCACCGGGACAGGGAAAGAGACCCAGTACTTC.

The chain uses TRBV7-8 and TRBJ2-7; D is ambiguous. The CDR3 has 16 residues. Germline V gene data show CDR1 as SGHVS and CDR2 as FQNEAQ. Trimming took 4 bases from V and 2 from J, leaving 18 bases between them. CDR3 DNA: TGTGCCAGCAGCTCACTTAAACCCCGGAGCACCTACGAGCAGTACTTC. It codes for CASSSLKPRSTYEQYF.

This clone has more than one count but fewer than ten. Written as DNA, the CDR3 is TGCGCCAGCAGCGCCTTGAGGGGACAGGGGGCCCACGAGCAGTACTTC. This codes for CASSALRGQGAHEQYF. The chain is built from TRBV5-1 and TRBJ2-7, with 12 positions matching TRBD1. V shed 4 bases, J shed 5 bases, and the junction held 10 bases outside the gene matches. The germline V gene has CDR1 SGHRS and CDR2 YFSETQ. This CDR3 has 16 residues.

V gene TRBV18 combines with J gene TRBJ1-5; D gene ambiguous. The V end lost 3 bases, the J end lost 0 bases, and 9 bases lay between the germline ends. Germline V gives CDR1 KGHSH, CDR2 LQKENI. The CDR3 totals 15 residues. For the CDR3, the DNA is TGTGCCAGCTCACCGTCTCACAATAGCAATCAGCCCCAGCATTTT. Protein sequence: CASSPSHNSNQPQHF.

The chain links TRBV7-2 to TRBJ2-4, with TRBD2 matching over 14 bases. Germline V lookup: CDR1 SGHTA, CDR2 FQGNSA. J lost 5 bases, V lost 5 bases, and 5 bases had no gene match. The CDR3 spans 16 residues. The CDR3 DNA reads as TGTGCCAGCAGCCCCGGACTAGCGGGAGGCCAAAACATTCAGTACTTC. Protein: CASSPGLAGGQNIQYF.

The DNA for the CDR3 is TGTGCCAGTAGACCTTTGGGGACAGGGTCCTACAATGAGCAGTTCTTC. The encoded protein is CASRPLGTGSYNEQFF. The chain couples TRBV19 to TRBJ2-1; TRBD1 agrees at 9 bases. V lost 6 bases to trimming and J lost 1 base; unmatched junction nucleotides: 7. The CDR3 has 16 amino acids. The germline CDR1 and CDR2 sequences are LNHDA and SQIVND (reference sequence).

The chain carries TRBV9 and TRBJ2-2; 7 nucleotides match TRBD2. The CDR3 spans 16 residues. The germline V gene encodes CDR1 SGDLS and CDR2 YYNGEE. Losses at the gene ends were 0 bases for V and 7 bases for J; bases not matched to a gene: 9. The CDR3 sequence is CASSVVGLGSVGELFF. The CDR3 DNA is TGTGCCAGCAGCGTAGTAGGACTAGGTAGCGTCGGGGAGCTGTTTTTT.

J is TRBJ2-1 and V is TRBV7-9; 8 positions agree with TRBD1. V shed 5 bases, J shed 4 bases, and the junction held 10 bases outside the gene matches. CDR1 is SEHNR, CDR2 FQNEAQ, per germline (reference sequence). The CDR3 is made up of 16 amino acids. CDR3 sequence: CASSLSPGGEYNEQFF. As DNA, the CDR3 is TGTGCCAGCAGCCTAAGTCCAGGGGGCGAGTACAATGAGCAGTTCTTC.

The V call is TRBV19, the J call TRBJ1-1; D is possibly TRBD1 (5 bases). V was clipped by 11 bases and J by 4 bases, with 17 bases between them. The CDR3 sequence is 13 residues long. Germline V gene data show CDR1 as LNHDA and CDR2 as SQIVND (reference sequence). The DNA of the CDR3 is TGTGCCCGCCGACGGGGGGTACCCACTGAAGCTTTCTTT. Translation gives CARRRGVPTEAFF. The full variable domain, completed using reference TRBV19 and TRBJ1-1, is DGGITQSPKYLFRKEGQNVTLSCEQNLNHDAMYWYRQDPGQGLRLIYYSQIVNDFQKGDIAEGYSVSREKKESFPLTVTSAQKNPTAFYLCARRRGVPTEAFFGQGTRLTVV.

V usage is TRBV19 and J usage is TRBJ1-1, with 8 bases lining up with TRBD1. Germline CDR1 reads LNHDA; CDR2 reads SQIVND (reference sequence). This CDR3 spans 15 amino acids. Trimming cost V 9 bases and J 8 bases; bases outside gene matches: 17. CDR3 sequence (DNA): TGTGCCAGCTCCTGGGTCGGACAGGGCAACGGGGAAGCTTTCTTT. Translating gives CASSWVGQGNGEAFF.

V usage is TRBV30 and J usage is TRBJ1-2; 7 bases map to TRBD1. After removal of 0 bases from V and 4 bases from J, the junction contained 2 bases not matched to a gene. Germline V gene data show CDR1 as GTSNPN and CDR2 as SVGIG (reference sequence). The CDR3 consists of 13 residues. Here the CDR3 DNA reads TGTGCCTGGAGTGTACAGGGGAGCTATGGCTACACCTTC. It codes for CAWSVQGSYGYTF. Drawing the rest from reference TRBV30 and TRBJ1-2, the complete variable domain is SQTIHQWPATLVQPVGSPLSLECTVEGTSNPNLYWYRQAAGRGLQLLFYSVGIGQISSEVPQNLSASRPQDRQFILSSKKLLLSDSGFYLCAWSVQGSYGYTFGSGTRLTVV.

This clone is a singleton in its sample. The genes are TRBV6-5 and TRBJ2-7; 10 bases are a match to TRBD1. The CDR3 covers 13 residues. J was trimmed by 7 bases and V by 6 bases; bases with no gene match: 6. Germline CDR1 MNHEY, CDR2 SVGAGI. The CDR3 region has the DNA TGTGCCAGCAGGCACGACAGGGGGCAGGAGCAGTACTTC. Encoded protein: CASRHDRGQEQYF.